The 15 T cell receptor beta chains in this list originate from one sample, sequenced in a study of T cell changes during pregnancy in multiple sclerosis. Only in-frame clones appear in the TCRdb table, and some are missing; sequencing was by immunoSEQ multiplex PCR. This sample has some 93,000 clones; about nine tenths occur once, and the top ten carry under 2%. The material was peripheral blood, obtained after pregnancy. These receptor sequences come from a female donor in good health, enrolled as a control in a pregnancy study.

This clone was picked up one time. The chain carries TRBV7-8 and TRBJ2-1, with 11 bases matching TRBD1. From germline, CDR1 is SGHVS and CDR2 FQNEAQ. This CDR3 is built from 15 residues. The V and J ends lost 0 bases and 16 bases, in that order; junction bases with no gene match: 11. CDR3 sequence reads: CASSLAGTGQGANFF. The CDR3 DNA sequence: TGTGCCAGCAGCTTAGCTGGTACCGGACAGGGGGCAAATTTCTTC.

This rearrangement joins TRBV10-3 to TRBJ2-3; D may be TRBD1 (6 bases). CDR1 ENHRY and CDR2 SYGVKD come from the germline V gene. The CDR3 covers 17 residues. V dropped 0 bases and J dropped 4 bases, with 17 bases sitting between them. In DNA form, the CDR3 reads TGTGCCATCAGTGAGTCGTTAGGACAGAGGCCCCCAGATACGCAGTATTTT. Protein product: CAISESLGQRPPDTQYF.

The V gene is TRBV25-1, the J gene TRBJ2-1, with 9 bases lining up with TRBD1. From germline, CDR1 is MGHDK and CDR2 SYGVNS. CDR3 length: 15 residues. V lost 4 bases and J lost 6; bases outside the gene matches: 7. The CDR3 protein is CASSVRTGVFNEQFF. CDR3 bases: TGTGCCAGCAGTGTCCGGACAGGGGTCTTCAATGAGCAGTTCTTC.

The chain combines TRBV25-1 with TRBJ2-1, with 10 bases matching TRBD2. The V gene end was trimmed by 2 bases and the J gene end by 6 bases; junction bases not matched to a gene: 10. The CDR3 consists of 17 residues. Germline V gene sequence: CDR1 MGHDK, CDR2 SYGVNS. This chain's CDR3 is CASSEKFGLADPNEQFF. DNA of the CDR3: TGTGCCAGCAGTGAAAAATTTGGACTAGCGGATCCCAATGAGCAGTTCTTC. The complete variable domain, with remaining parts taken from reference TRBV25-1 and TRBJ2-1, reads EADIYQTPRYLVIGTGKKITLECSQTMGHDKMYWYQQDPGMELHLIHYSYGVNSTEKGDLSSESTVSRIRTEHFPLTLESARPSHTSQYLCASSEKFGLADPNEQFFGPGTRLTVL.

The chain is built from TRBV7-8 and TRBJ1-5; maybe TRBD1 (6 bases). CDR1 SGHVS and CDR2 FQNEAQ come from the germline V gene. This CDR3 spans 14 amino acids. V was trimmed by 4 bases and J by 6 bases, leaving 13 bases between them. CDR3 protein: CASSSTSGVQPQHF. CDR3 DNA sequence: TGTGCCAGCAGCTCAACTTCAGGGGTTCAGCCCCAGCATTTT.

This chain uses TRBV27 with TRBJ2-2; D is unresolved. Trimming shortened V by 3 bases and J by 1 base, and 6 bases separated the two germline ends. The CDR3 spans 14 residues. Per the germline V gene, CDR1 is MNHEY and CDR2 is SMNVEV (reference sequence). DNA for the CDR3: TGTGCCAGCAGTTTGGCAGGGAACACCGGGGAGCTGTTTTTT. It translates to CASSLAGNTGELFF.

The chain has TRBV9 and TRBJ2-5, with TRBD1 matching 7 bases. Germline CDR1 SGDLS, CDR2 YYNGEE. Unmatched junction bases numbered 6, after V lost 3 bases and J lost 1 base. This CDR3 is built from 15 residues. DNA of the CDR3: TGTGCCAGCAGCGGGAGAGGGGGCGTCCAAGAGACCCAGTACTTC. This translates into CASSGRGGVQETQYF.

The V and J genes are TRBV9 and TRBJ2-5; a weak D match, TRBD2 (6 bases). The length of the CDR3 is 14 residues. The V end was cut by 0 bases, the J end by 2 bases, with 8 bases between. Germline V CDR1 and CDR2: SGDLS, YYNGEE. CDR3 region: CASSVGGGQETQYF. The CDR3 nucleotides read TGTGCCAGCAGCGTAGGTGGAGGGCAAGAGACCCAGTACTTC.

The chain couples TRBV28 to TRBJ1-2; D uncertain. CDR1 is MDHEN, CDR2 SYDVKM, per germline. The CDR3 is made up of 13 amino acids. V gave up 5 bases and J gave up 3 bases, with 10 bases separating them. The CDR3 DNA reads TGTGCCAGCAGTGCTCCGGGGTACTATGGCTACACCTTC. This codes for CASSAPGYYGYTF.

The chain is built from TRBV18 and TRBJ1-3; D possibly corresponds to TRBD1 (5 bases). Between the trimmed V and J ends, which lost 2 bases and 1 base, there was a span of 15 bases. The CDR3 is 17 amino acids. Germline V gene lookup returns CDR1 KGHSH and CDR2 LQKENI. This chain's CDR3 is CASSPGAGGISGNTIYF. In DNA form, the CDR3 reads TGTGCCAGCTCACCAGGGGCTGGAGGGATTTCTGGAAACACCATATATTTT. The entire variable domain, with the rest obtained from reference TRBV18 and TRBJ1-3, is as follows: NAGVMQNPRHLVRRRGQEARLRCSPMKGHSHVYWYRQLPEEGLKFMVYLQKENIIDESGMPKERFSAEFPKEGPSILRIQQVVRGDSAAYFCASSPGAGGISGNTIYFGEGSWLTVV.

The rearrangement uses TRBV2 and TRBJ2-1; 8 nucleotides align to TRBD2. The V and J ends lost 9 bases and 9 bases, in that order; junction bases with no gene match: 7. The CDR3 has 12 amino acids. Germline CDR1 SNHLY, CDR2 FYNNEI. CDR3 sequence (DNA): TGTGCCAGTCGGGGGGGGCGGGGTGAGCAGTTCTTC. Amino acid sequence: CASRGGRGEQFF.

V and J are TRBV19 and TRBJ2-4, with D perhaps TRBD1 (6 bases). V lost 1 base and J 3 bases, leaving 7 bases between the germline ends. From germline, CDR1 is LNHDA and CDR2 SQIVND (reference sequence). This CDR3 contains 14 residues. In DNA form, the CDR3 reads TGTGCCAGTAGTATAGGGACAGTCAAAAACATTCAGTACTTC. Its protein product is CASSIGTVKNIQYF. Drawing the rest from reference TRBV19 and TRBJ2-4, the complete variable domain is DGGITQSPKYLFRKEGQNVTLSCEQNLNHDAMYWYRQDPGQGLRLIYYSQIVNDFQKGDIAEGYSVSREKKESFPLTVTSAQKNPTAFYLCASSIGTVKNIQYFGAGTRLSVL.

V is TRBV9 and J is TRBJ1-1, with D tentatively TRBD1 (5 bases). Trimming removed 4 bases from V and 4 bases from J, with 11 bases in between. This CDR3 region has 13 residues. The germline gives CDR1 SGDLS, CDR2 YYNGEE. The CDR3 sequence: CASSHTGSTEAFF. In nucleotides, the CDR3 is TGTGCCAGCAGCCACACAGGCTCCACTGAAGCTTTCTTT.

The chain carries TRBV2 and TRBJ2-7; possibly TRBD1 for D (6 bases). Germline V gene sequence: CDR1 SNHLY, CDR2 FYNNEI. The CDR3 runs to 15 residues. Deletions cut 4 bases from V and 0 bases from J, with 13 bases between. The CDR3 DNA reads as TGTGCCAGCAGTGGAGGGACACAAAGCTCCTACGAGCAGTACTTC. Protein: CASSGGTQSSYEQYF.

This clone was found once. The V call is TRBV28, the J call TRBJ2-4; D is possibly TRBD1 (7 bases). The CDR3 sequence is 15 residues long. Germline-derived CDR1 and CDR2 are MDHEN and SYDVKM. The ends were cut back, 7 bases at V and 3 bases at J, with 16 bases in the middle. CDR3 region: CASTPPQGGKNIQYF. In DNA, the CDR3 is TGTGCCAGCACCCCACCGCAGGGGGGCAAAAACATTCAGTACTTC.